These T cell receptor beta chains were read from a single sample in a study of shared clonotypes between healthy human individuals. TCRdb's table, derived via immunoSEQ multiplex PCR, lists solely in-frame clones and lacks some. The sample lists around 2.1 million clones, approximately 94% seen once, with about 1.5% in the top ten. Material for sequencing was naive CD8+ T cells from PBMCs. Source of these receptors: a man between 18 and 29 years old in good health. Some clones in this sample may be carry-over from other donors' samples. Both conserved end residues are part of each CDR3. The D gene is left open where the match is weak. Some rows mark clone size as missing; the rest say once, few, many or name a class of expanded clone.

V gene,D gene,clone size,J gene,CDR3 protein,CDR3 DNA
TRBV7-3,-,-,TRBJ2-2,CASSRIRGAGELFF,TGTGCCAGCAGCCGCATAAGAGGGGCCGGGGAGCTGTTTTTT
TRBV13,TRBD2,once,TRBJ2-5,CASSARLAGEETQYF,TGTGCCAGCAGCGCCCGACTAGCGGGAGAGGAGACCCAGTACTTC
TRBV21-1,-,-,TRBJ1-3,CASSGENTIYF,TGTGCCAGCAGCGGAGAAAACACCATATATTTT
TRBV29-1,-,once,TRBJ1-1,CSVENRGGRNTEAFF,TGCAGCGTTGAAAATAGGGGCGGGCGGAACACTGAAGCTTTCTTT
TRBV7-9,-,-,TRBJ2-7,CASSRGLHEQYF,TGTGCCAGCAGCCGAGGTCTACACGAGCAGTACTTC
TRBV14,TRBD1,-,TRBJ1-1,CASRNRGDTEAFF,TGTGCCAGCAGAAACAGGGGGGACACTGAAGCTTTCTTT
TRBV29-1,-,-,TRBJ1-2,CSVERGFGYGYTF,TGCAGCGTTGAACGGGGGTTCGGCTATGGCTACACCTTC
TRBV19,-,-,TRBJ1-1,CASSIATNTEAFF,TGTGCCAGTAGTATTGCGACGAACACTGAAGCTTTCTTT
TRBV14,TRBD1,-,TRBJ1-1,CASSQEGDSPEAFF,TGTGCCAGCAGCCAAGAAGGGGACAGCCCCGAAGCTTTCTTT
TRBV29-1,-,-,TRBJ2-7,CSVDALDGYEQYF,TGCAGCGTTGATGCCCTTGACGGATACGAGCAGTACTTC
TRBV6-5,TRBD2,-,TRBJ2-7,CATAGGEMGPNEQYF,TGTGCCACCGCGGGGGGGGAGATGGGCCCGAACGAGCAGTACTTC
TRBV7-8,-,-,TRBJ2-5,CASSLGALQETQYF,TGTGCCAGCAGCTTAGGGGCCCTCCAAGAGACCCAGTACTTC
TRBV27,-,-,TRBJ2-3,CASTPGDLRQDTQYF,TGTGCCAGCACCCCCGGGGACCTCCGTCAAGATACGCAGTATTTT
TRBV27,-,-,TRBJ1-2,CASSLFPGTREGYTF,TGTGCCAGCAGTTTATTTCCCGGCACGAGGGAAGGCTACACCTTC
TRBV13,-,-,TRBJ2-7,CASSFVRNEQYF,TGTGCCAGCAGCTTCGTCCGGAACGAGCAGTACTTC
TRBV6-1,TRBD1,-,TRBJ1-5,CASSEGTGGLSNQPQHF,TGTGCCAGCAGCGAAGGGACAGGGGGTCTGAGCAATCAGCCCCAGCATTTT
TRBV27,-,-,TRBJ2-7,CASSFLGGEQYF,TGTGCCAGCAGTTTCCTAGGGGGCGAGCAGTACTTC
TRBV5-6,-,-,TRBJ2-1,CASSLGGTSYNEQFF,TGTGCCAGCAGCTTGGGCGGGACCTCCTACAATGAGCAGTTCTTC
TRBV7-8,TRBD1,-,TRBJ1-2,CASSLASPGGDYGYTF,TGTGCCAGCAGCTTAGCGTCGCCAGGGGGCGACTATGGCTACACCTTC
TRBV5-6,-,few,TRBJ2-3,CASSFRETGTQYF,TGTGCCAGCAGCTTCCGGGAGACCGGTACGCAGTATTTT
TRBV9,-,-,TRBJ1-4,CASSPSRGEKLFF,TGTGCCAGCAGCCCCTCGAGGGGTGAAAAACTGTTTTTT
TRBV11-2,TRBD2,-,TRBJ2-1,CASSWRGYNEQFF,TGTGCCAGCAGCTGGCGGGGGTACAATGAGCAGTTCTTC
TRBV6-1,-,-,TRBJ2-7,CASSENGPSYEQYF,TGTGCCAGCAGTGAGAACGGACCCTCCTACGAGCAGTACTTC
TRBV28,TRBD1,-,TRBJ2-7,CASSFSTGSYEQYF,TGTGCCAGCAGTTTCTCGACAGGGTCCTACGAGCAGTACTTC
TRBV7-6,-,-,TRBJ1-2,CASSAELTDPNYGYTF,TGTGCCAGCAGCGCCGAACTGACGGACCCTAACTATGGCTACACCTTC
TRBV19,TRBD1,-,TRBJ2-7,CASSNRDSPYEQYF,TGTGCCAGTAGTAACCGGGACAGTCCTTACGAGCAGTACTTC
TRBV2,TRBD1,-,TRBJ2-6,CASSGNRGVGANVLTF,TGTGCCAGCAGTGGCAACAGGGGAGTTGGGGCCAACGTCCTGACTTTC
TRBV7-2,TRBD1,-,TRBJ1-4,CASSLKSGTTGEEKLFF,TGTGCCAGCAGCTTAAAAAGCGGGACCACAGGGGAAGAAAAACTGTTTTTT
TRBV27,-,once,TRBJ2-7,CASSLSASYEQYF,TGTGCCAGCAGTTTATCGGCGTCCTACGAGCAGTACTTC
TRBV9,-,-,TRBJ1-1,CASSVSRRDGSTEAFF,TGTGCCAGCAGCGTAAGTAGGAGGGACGGGAGCACTGAAGCTTTCTTT
TRBV2,TRBD2,-,TRBJ2-7,CATYDGTSVPISEQYF,TGTGCCACATATGACGGAACTAGCGTACCCATCAGCGAGCAGTACTTC
TRBV9,-,few,TRBJ2-2,CASSLQGRDTGELFF,TGTGCCAGCAGCTTACAGGGTAGAGACACCGGGGAGCTGTTTTTT
TRBV10-3,TRBD2,-,TRBJ2-7,CAIGPSGRSLGKSYEQYF,TGTGCCATCGGCCCTAGCGGGAGATCCTTAGGGAAGTCCTACGAGCAGTACTTC
TRBV4-2,TRBD1,-,TRBJ2-7,CASSPGTDYEQYF,TGTGCCAGCAGCCCCGGGACAGACTACGAGCAGTACTTC
TRBV5-1,-,-,TRBJ2-5,CASSLEGTTSEETQYF,TGCGCCAGCAGCTTGGAGGGCACGACTAGTGAAGAGACCCAGTACTTC
TRBV7-3,TRBD1,-,TRBJ2-1,CASSVGPGQRYNEQFF,TGTGCCAGCAGCGTCGGACCGGGACAGCGTTACAATGAGCAGTTCTTC
TRBV29-1,TRBD2,-,TRBJ2-3,CSVVTSGTMGDTQYF,TGCAGCGTTGTGACTAGCGGGACCATGGGGGATACGCAGTATTTT
TRBV9,TRBD1,-,TRBJ1-1,CASSAEDRSNTEAFF,TGTGCCAGCAGCGCAGAGGACAGGTCGAACACTGAAGCTTTCTTT
TRBV28,-,once,TRBJ2-7,CASSLTLGAEQYF,TGTGCCAGCAGTTTAACGCTGGGGGCCGAGCAGTACTTC
TRBV11-2,-,-,TRBJ2-7,CASSPGLRYEQYF,TGTGCCAGCAGCCCGGGACTGCGTTACGAGCAGTACTTC
TRBV19,-,-,TRBJ2-7,CATRGKSSYEQYF,TGTGCCACCCGAGGGAAGAGCTCCTACGAGCAGTACTTC
TRBV5-1,-,-,TRBJ2-5,CASSLVGARETQYF,TGCGCCAGCAGCTTGGTCGGGGCTAGGGAGACCCAGTACTTC
TRBV5-1,-,once,TRBJ2-5,CASSPDLAPSQETQYF,TGCGCCAGCAGCCCTGATTTGGCCCCTAGTCAAGAGACCCAGTACTTC
TRBV6-6,-,-,TRBJ2-3,CASSYDEDTQYF,TGTGCCAGCAGTTACGACGAAGATACGCAGTATTTT
TRBV29-1,-,-,TRBJ2-4,CSVGFPKNIQYF,TGCAGCGTTGGTTTCCCGAAAAACATTCAGTACTTC
TRBV9,-,few,TRBJ2-1,CASSVDLGVSSYNEQFF,TGTGCCAGCAGCGTAGACCTTGGGGTGAGCTCCTACAATGAGCAGTTCTTC
TRBV6-4,-,-,TRBJ2-2,CASSPRAGELFF,TGTGCCAGCAGCCCCAGGGCCGGGGAGCTGTTTTTT
TRBV2,-,-,TRBJ2-7,CASSEGLASYEQYF,TGTGCCAGCAGTGAAGGTCTAGCCTCGTACGAGCAGTACTTC
TRBV6-5,-,-,TRBJ2-7,CASSTVAASYEQYF,TGTGCCAGCAGTACTGTAGCGGCCTCCTACGAGCAGTACTTC
TRBV5-8,-,-,TRBJ2-7,CASSVGPYEQYF,TGTGCCAGCAGCGTGGGACCGTACGAGCAGTACTTC
TRBV7-9,TRBD1,-,TRBJ1-1,CASSWGTGNADTEAFF,TGTGCCAGCAGCTGGGGGACAGGGAATGCGGACACTGAAGCTTTCTTT
TRBV27,-,-,TRBJ2-2,CASSLTQSAANTGELFF,TGTGCCAGCAGTTTAACCCAATCAGCGGCGAACACCGGGGAGCTGTTTTTT
TRBV9,TRBD2,-,TRBJ2-3,CASSVNGLAGATDTQYF,TGTGCCAGCAGCGTAAACGGACTAGCGGGAGCCACAGATACGCAGTATTTT
TRBV28,TRBD2,once,TRBJ2-7,CASSTWTSESYEQYF,TGTGCCAGCAGTACTTGGACTAGCGAGTCCTACGAGCAGTACTTC